Listed below are T cell receptor beta chains from one sample, sequenced in a study of shared clonotypes between healthy human individuals. Repertoires were generated with immunoSEQ multiplex PCR, while TCRdb's copy carries only in-frame clones and drops some. The table shows some 2,500,000 clones, with over 85% occurring only once. The sample comprised naive CD4+ T cells from PBMCs. Every receptor here comes from a man aged 18 to 35 in good health. Some clones in this sample may be carry-over from other donors' samples. Each CDR3 is given with its conserved first and last residue. D genes are given only for firm matches.

v_call	j_call	d_call	cdr3_aa	cdr3_nt
TRBV2	TRBJ2-6	NA	CASSEETAAIGANVLTF	TGTGCCAGCAGTGAAGAAACCGCGGCCATTGGGGCCAACGTCCTGACTTTC
TRBV5-1	TRBJ2-2	NA	CASSAQLGVAAAGELFF	TGCGCCAGCAGCGCCCAACTCGGTGTAGCGGCAGCCGGGGAGCTGTTTTTT
TRBV4-1	TRBJ1-2	NA	CASSQEGTNYGYTF	TGCGCCAGCAGCCAAGAAGGGACTAACTATGGCTACACCTTC
TRBV7-9	TRBJ2-5	NA	CASSGTRETQYF	TGTGCCAGCAGCGGGACCCGAGAGACCCAGTACTTC
TRBV5-1	TRBJ2-1	TRBD2	CASSLVLAGRSSYNEQFF	TGCGCCAGCAGCTTGGTTCTAGCGGGCCGGAGCTCCTACAATGAGCAGTTCTTC
TRBV4-3	TRBJ2-2	NA	CASSLLPGIAGELFF	TGCGCCAGCAGCCTCCTCCCAGGGATAGCCGGGGAGCTGTTTTTT
TRBV25-1	TRBJ2-5	TRBD2	CASSEGTSGFQKQETQYF	TGTGCCAGCAGTGAAGGGACTAGCGGTTTTCAGAAGCAAGAGACCCAGTACTTC
TRBV9	TRBJ2-1	TRBD1	CASSVTGSPTQGASSYNEQFF	TGTGCCAGCAGCGTGACCGGTAGCCCCACTCAGGGGGCGAGCTCCTACAATGAGCAGTTCTTC
TRBV18	TRBJ2-3	NA	CASSPFQGGPDTQYF	TGTGCCAGCTCACCTTTTCAGGGGGGCCCAGATACGCAGTATTTT
TRBV4-1	TRBJ1-2	NA	CASSQDFRGRGYTF	NA
TRBV30	TRBJ1-1	TRBD1	CAWSDPGTGIGTEAFF	TGTGCCTGGAGTGACCCCGGGACAGGGATAGGCACTGAAGCTTTCTTT
TRBV2	TRBJ2-2	NA	CASSRTQNTGELFF	TGTGCCAGCAGTCGGACTCAGAACACCGGGGAGCTGTTTTTT
TRBV18	TRBJ2-6	NA	CASSPQQTSSGANVLTF	TGTGCCAGCTCACCGCAACAGACGAGCTCTGGGGCCAACGTCCTGACTTTC
TRBV19	TRBJ2-1	TRBD2	CASSLPSGRYNEQFF	TGTGCCAGTAGTCTGCCTAGCGGGAGGTACAATGAGCAGTTCTTC
TRBV20-1	TRBJ1-2	TRBD1	CSARQGAGYTF	TGCAGTGCCAGACAGGGGGCTGGCTACACCTTC
TRBV5-1	TRBJ1-4	NA	CASSLLTGSNEKLFF	TGCGCCAGCAGCCTCCTGACGGGGTCGAATGAAAAACTGTTTTTT
TRBV7-3	TRBJ2-7	TRBD2	CASSYQAGDEQYF	TGTGCCAGCAGCTACCAAGCGGGAGACGAGCAGTACTTC
TRBV5-4	TRBJ2-4	NA	CASRTWTLNDGGKNIQYF	TGTGCCAGCAGAACGTGGACCCTTAATGACGGGGGCAAAAACATTCAGTACTTC
TRBV19	TRBJ1-4	TRBD1	CASSTGGANEKLFF	TGTGCCAGTAGCACAGGGGGGGCTAATGAAAAACTGTTTTTT
TRBV4-1	TRBJ2-7	NA	CASSYLPGLSYEQYF	TGCGCCAGCTCTTACTTACCGGGACTTTCCTACGAGCAGTACTTC